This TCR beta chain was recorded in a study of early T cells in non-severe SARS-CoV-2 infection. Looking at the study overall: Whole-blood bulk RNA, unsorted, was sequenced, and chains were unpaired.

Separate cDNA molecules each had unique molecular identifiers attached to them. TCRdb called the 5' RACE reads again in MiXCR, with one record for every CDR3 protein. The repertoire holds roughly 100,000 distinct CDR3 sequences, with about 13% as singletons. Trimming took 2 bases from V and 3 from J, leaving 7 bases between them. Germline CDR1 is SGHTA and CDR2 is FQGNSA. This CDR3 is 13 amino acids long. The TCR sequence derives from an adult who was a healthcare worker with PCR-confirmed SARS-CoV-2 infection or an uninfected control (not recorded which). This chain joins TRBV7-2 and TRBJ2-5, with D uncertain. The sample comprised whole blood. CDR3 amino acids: CASSLMREETQYF. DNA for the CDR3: TGTGCCAGCAGCTTAATGCGTGAAGAGACCCAGTACTTC. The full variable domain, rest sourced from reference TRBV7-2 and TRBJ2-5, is GAGVSQSPSNKVTEKGKDVELRCDPISGHTALYWYRQSLGQGLEFLIYFQGNSAPDKSGLPSDRFSAERTGGSVSTLTIQRTQQEDSAVYLCASSLMREETQYFGPGTRLLVL.